These 12 T cell receptor beta chains originate from one sample sequenced in a study of CD8+ T cells in alopecia areata (dated by TCRdb to 2017 to 2018). Library method: the immunoSEQ multiplex PCR assay. RNA was extracted from all samples and reverse transcribed into cDNA, which served as template for TCR sequencing. The table was pulled from immuneACCESS by TCRdb, which kept in-frame rearrangements only. Such tables lose some clones; where checked, under half of the loss comes from unresolved V genes, and the rest has no known cause. In this sample the table shows 170,000 or so clones, roughly 61% of which occur a single time. Clones ranked in the top ten supply around 12% of the sample. The time point label corresponds to: around 24 weeks on oral tofacitinib. What the treatment or condition label conveys for this sample: oral pan-JAK inhibitor, 5-10 mg twice daily. This specimen consisted of CD8+ T cells sorted from blood, obtained at week 24, from a patient treated with tofacitinib. The source is a human donor with alopecia areata.

To note about this clone: This sample also contains other DNA sequences that code for the same CDR3. The rearrangement joins TRBV30 to TRBJ1-1, with D maybe TRBD1 (6 bases). V lost 2 bases, J lost 4 bases, and 11 bases lay in between. This CDR3 is built from 13 residues. The germline gives CDR1 GTSNPN, CDR2 SVGIG (reference sequence). The CDR3 sequence is CAWSNGGFTEAFF. CDR3 DNA: TGTGCCTGGAGTAACGGGGGCTTCACTGAAGCTTTCTTT.

The CDR3 is CAISEYGGPGQPQHF. CDR3 nucleotides: TGTGCCATCAGTGAATATGGGGGGCCGGGCCAGCCCCAGCATTTT. This rearrangement joins TRBV10-3 to TRBJ1-5; possible D gene TRBD1, 6 bases. Germline CDR1 and CDR2: ENHRY and SYGVKD. CDR3 length equals 15 residues. The V gene lost 3 bases and the J gene lost 7 bases, with 16 bases spanning the gap.

This clone was counted only a few times. The genes are TRBV9 and TRBJ2-5; the match to TRBD2 covers 7 bases. Germline V CDR1 and CDR2: SGDLS, YYNGEE. CDR3 size: 13 residues. J gave up 5 bases and V 5 bases, and 6 bases lay outside the gene matches. The CDR3 DNA is TGTGCCAGCAGTCCGACTAGCTGGGAGACCCAGTACTTC. This encodes CASSPTSWETQYF.

The chain recombines TRBV27 with TRBJ1-1, with TRBD1 matching 8 bases. Losses at the gene ends were 3 bases for V and 0 bases for J; bases not matched to a gene: 6. This CDR3 has 16 amino acids. The germline gives CDR1 MNHEY, CDR2 SMNVEV (reference sequence). CDR3 region: CASSFRQTGVNTEAFF. CDR3 DNA sequence: TGTGCCAGCAGTTTCCGTCAGACAGGGGTGAACACTGAAGCTTTCTTT.

The chain couples TRBV6-1 to TRBJ1-1, with D possibly being TRBD1 (5 bases). The CDR3 is 14 amino acids. V was cut by 4 bases and J by 4 bases, with 13 bases left in between. Germline V gene sequence: CDR1 MNHNS, CDR2 SASEGT. The DNA for the CDR3 is TGTGCCAGCAGTGGGGGACGGTCCCTCACTGAAGCTTTCTTT. It encodes CASSGGRSLTEAFF.

J is TRBJ2-1 and V is TRBV2; TRBD1 aligns across 8 bases. Germline loops: CDR1 SNHLY, CDR2 FYNNEI. This CDR3 region has 15 residues. Unmatched junction bases numbered 9, after V lost 1 base and J lost 10 bases. This chain's CDR3 is CASSEGTGPLLEQFF. The CDR3 nucleotides read TGTGCCAGCAGTGAAGGGACAGGGCCCCTATTAGAGCAGTTCTTC. Together with reference TRBV2 and TRBJ2-1, the CDR3 gives the full variable domain: EPEVTQTPSHQVTQMGQEVILRCVPISNHLYFYWYRQILGQKVEFLVSFYNNEISEKSEIFDDQFSVERPDGSNFTLKIRSTKLEDSAMYFCASSEGTGPLLEQFFGPGTRLTVL.

This clone was recorded a few times. This chain connects TRBV4-1 to TRBJ1-4, with D possibly being TRBD1 (6 bases). V was shortened by 5 bases and J by 5 bases, with 18 bases between the two germline ends. The CDR3 is 16 residues long. Germline lookup yields CDR1 MGHRA and CDR2 YSYEKL. CDR3 sequence (DNA): TGCGCCAGCAGCTATTCCGAGGACAGCGAAAATGAAAAACTGTTTTTT. Translated, it gives CASSYSEDSENEKLFF.

The rearrangement links TRBV2 to TRBJ2-1; D remains unclear. Germline assignment: CDR1 SNHLY and CDR2 FYNNEI. Trimming stripped 2 bases from V and 13 bases from J, with 18 bases between. The CDR3 is made up of 14 amino acids. Written as DNA, the CDR3 is TGTGCCAGCAGTGAATCGGTTGGCGTTATGGGTCAGTTCTTC. This encodes CASSESVGVMGQFF.

The chain is built from TRBV19 and TRBJ2-1; D remains ambiguous. This CDR3 has 14 amino acids. CDR1 is LNHDA and CDR2 is SQIVND in the germline V gene (reference sequence). The V end lost 2 bases, the J end lost 5 bases, and 10 bases lay between the germline ends. The CDR3 sequence: CASSIRVVDNEQFF. CDR3 coding DNA: TGTGCCAGTAGTATAAGAGTGGTTGACAATGAGCAGTTCTTC.

This clone was seen a few times. The chain uses TRBV30 and TRBJ2-3; no clear D. CDR1 and CDR2 from the germline V gene are GTSNPN and SVGIG (reference sequence). The CDR3 has 14 amino acids. V was clipped by 1 base and J by 0 bases, with 8 bases between them. For the CDR3, the DNA is TGTGCCTGGAGTGGGGTAGGGAGCACAGATACGCAGTATTTT. As protein: CAWSGVGSTDTQYF.

This chain uses TRBV30 with TRBJ1-6, with D possibly matching TRBD1 (5 bases). The V end lost 4 bases, the J end lost 7 bases, and 8 bases lay between the germline ends. The CDR3 spans 12 residues. Germline V gives CDR1 GTSNPN, CDR2 SVGIG (reference sequence). The CDR3 sequence: CAWTGLNSPLHF. For the CDR3, the DNA is TGTGCCTGGACAGGGTTGAATTCACCCCTCCACTTT.

The genes are TRBV4-1 and TRBJ2-5; D not certain. The germline V gene has CDR1 MGHRA and CDR2 YSYEKL. Trimming shortened V by 1 base and J by 5 bases, and 14 bases separated the two germline ends. The CDR3 has 15 residues. CDR3 protein: CASSQVLGQVETQYF. In DNA form, the CDR3 reads TGCGCCAGCAGCCAAGTTCTTGGGCAGGTGGAGACCCAGTACTTC.